The rows below give T cell receptor beta chains drawn from one sample of a study of response to subunit inactivated influenza vaccine. One entry per CDR3 protein results from TCRdb running MiXCR on the RT-PCR reads. The repertoire holds approximately 520,000 distinct CDR3 sequences, about 15% seen once, with approximately 3% in the top ten. Sample: CD4+ T cells sorted from PBMCs, taken around 25 months after vaccination. The origin of the receptors is a man aged 50-75 years who received an inactivated influenza vaccine. The CDR3 runs from the conserved cysteine through the conserved F or W. The D gene is left open where the match is weak. Expanded clones are given a class, and other clones once, few, many or no size at all.

j_gene: TRBJ2-3
abundance: few
v_gene: TRBV20-1
d_gene: -
CDR3aa: CSAREGHPQYF
CDR3nt: TGCAGTGCTAGAGAAGGGCACCCCCAGTATTTT

j_gene: TRBJ2-3
abundance: few
v_gene: TRBV6-1
d_gene: TRBD1
CDR3aa: CASTTRDRGNTQYF
CDR3nt: TGTGCCAGCACCACCCGGGACAGGGGTAATACGCAGTATTTT

j_gene: TRBJ2-2
abundance: -
v_gene: TRBV14
d_gene: -
CDR3aa: CASSEGGQGYTGELFF
CDR3nt: TGTGCCAGCAGCGAAGGAGGCCAGGGGTACACCGGGGAGCTGTTTTTT

j_gene: TRBJ2-5
abundance: few
v_gene: TRBV6-2/TRBV6-3
d_gene: TRBD2
CDR3aa: CASSPSLRGAGETQYF
CDR3nt: TGTGCCAGCAGTCCAAGCCTGCGGGGGGCTGGGGAGACCCAGTACTTC

j_gene: TRBJ1-4
abundance: -
v_gene: TRBV5-1
d_gene: -
CDR3aa: CASSPGTVLPSAGEKLFF
CDR3nt: TGCGCCAGCAGTCCAGGGACGGTTCTACCGTCAGCGGGTGAAAAACTGTTTTTT

j_gene: TRBJ2-2
abundance: -
v_gene: TRBV20-1
d_gene: TRBD1
CDR3aa: CSASVWGQASSRGPGELFF
CDR3nt: TGCAGTGCTAGTGTTTGGGGACAGGCGTCGAGTAGGGGTCCCGGGGAGCTGTTTTTT

j_gene: TRBJ1-4
abundance: once
v_gene: TRBV7-2
d_gene: -
CDR3aa: CASSLDLGTNEKLFF
CDR3nt: TGTGCCAGCAGCTTAGATCTGGGGACTAATGAAAAACTGTTTTTT

j_gene: TRBJ2-1
abundance: -
v_gene: TRBV20-1
d_gene: -
CDR3aa: CSASRPWRWRALENEQFF
CDR3nt: TGCAGTGCTAGTCGTCCCTGGCGGTGGAGGGCCCTCGAGAATGAGCAGTTCTTC

j_gene: TRBJ2-7
abundance: few
v_gene: TRBV20-1
d_gene: TRBD2
CDR3aa: CSASREAVSSYEQYF
CDR3nt: TGCAGTGCTAGCCGGGAGGCGGTAAGCTCCTACGAGCAGTACTTC

j_gene: TRBJ1-1
abundance: few
v_gene: TRBV20-1
d_gene: -
CDR3aa: CSAAIAAMNTEAFF
CDR3nt: TGCAGTGCAGCCATAGCGGCCATGAACACTGAAGCTTTCTTT

j_gene: TRBJ2-5
abundance: few
v_gene: TRBV5-6
d_gene: -
CDR3aa: CASSVTETQYF
CDR3nt: TGTGCCAGCAGCGTTACAGAGACCCAGTACTTC

j_gene: TRBJ2-1
abundance: few
v_gene: TRBV7-2
d_gene: TRBD2
CDR3aa: CASSLEGLGNNEQFF
CDR3nt: TGTGCCAGCAGCTTAGAGGGACTAGGGAACAATGAGCAGTTCTTC

j_gene: TRBJ2-5
abundance: many
v_gene: TRBV12-3/TRBV12-4
d_gene: -
CDR3aa: CASSSGQTETQYF
CDR3nt: TGTGCCAGCAGTTCCGGACAGACAGAGACCCAGTACTTC

j_gene: TRBJ1-5
abundance: -
v_gene: TRBV7-2
d_gene: -
CDR3aa: CASSLARGNQPQHF
CDR3nt: TGTGCCAGCAGCTTAGCCAGGGGCAATCAGCCCCAGCATTTT

j_gene: TRBJ2-1
abundance: -
v_gene: TRBV7-2
d_gene: -
CDR3aa: CASSLVGGTNYNEQFF
CDR3nt: TGTGCCAGCAGCTTAGTGGGCGGGACAAATTACAATGAGCAGTTCTTC

j_gene: TRBJ2-2
abundance: -
v_gene: TRBV12-3/TRBV12-4
d_gene: -
CDR3aa: CASSLMSRGGTGELFF
CDR3nt: TGTGCCAGCAGTTTAATGTCCAGGGGTGGCACCGGGGAGCTGTTTTTT

j_gene: TRBJ1-6
abundance: few
v_gene: TRBV6-2/TRBV6-3
d_gene: -
CDR3aa: CASSYLADSPLHF
CDR3nt: TGTGCCAGCAGTTACTTGGCCGATTCACCCCTCCACTTT

j_gene: TRBJ1-5
abundance: -
v_gene: TRBV12-3/TRBV12-4
d_gene: -
CDR3aa: CASSLAVGQTLSNQPQHF
CDR3nt: TGTGCCAGCAGTTTAGCGGTCGGCCAAACGCTTAGCAATCAGCCCCAGCATTTT

j_gene: TRBJ2-1
abundance: many
v_gene: TRBV20-1
d_gene: TRBD2
CDR3aa: CSARGAREGLNEQFF
CDR3nt: TGCAGTGCTAGAGGCGCGCGGGAGGGACTTAATGAGCAGTTCTTC

j_gene: TRBJ2-7
abundance: -
v_gene: TRBV10-2
d_gene: -
CDR3aa: CASGGPGTLTYEQYF
CDR3nt: TGCGCCAGCGGGGGTCCCGGGACTCTGACCTACGAGCAGTACTTC

j_gene: TRBJ2-7
abundance: -
v_gene: TRBV7-9
d_gene: -
CDR3aa: CASSPVGWADSYEQYF
CDR3nt: TGTGCCAGCAGCCCGGTTGGTTGGGCGGACTCCTACGAGCAGTACTTC

j_gene: TRBJ2-3
abundance: -
v_gene: TRBV14
d_gene: -
CDR3aa: CASSQDWTLATQYF
CDR3nt: TGTGCCAGCAGCCAAGACTGGACCCTTGCTACGCAGTATTTT

j_gene: TRBJ2-7
abundance: few
v_gene: TRBV4-3
d_gene: -
CDR3aa: CASSGGRVGGPGEQYF
CDR3nt: TGCGCCAGCAGTGGGGGTAGAGTTGGAGGGCCAGGCGAGCAGTACTTC

j_gene: TRBJ2-3
abundance: few
v_gene: TRBV6-1
d_gene: -
CDR3aa: CASSGQLADTQYF
CDR3nt: TGTGCCAGCAGCGGACAGCTCGCGGATACGCAGTATTTT

j_gene: TRBJ1-5
abundance: few
v_gene: TRBV12-3/TRBV12-4
d_gene: -
CDR3aa: CASSLGAGPNQPQHF
CDR3nt: TGTGCCAGCAGTTTAGGGGCAGGGCCCAATCAGCCCCAGCATTTT

j_gene: TRBJ2-7
abundance: -
v_gene: TRBV7-2
d_gene: -
CDR3aa: CASSLGGLGAKQYF
CDR3nt: TGTGCCAGCAGCTTAGGGGGGCTAGGAGCAAAGCAGTACTTC

j_gene: TRBJ2-3
abundance: few
v_gene: TRBV20-1
d_gene: TRBD2
CDR3aa: CSAFGTSGVPTDTQYF
CDR3nt: TGCAGTGCTTTCGGAACTAGCGGGGTACCCACAGATACGCAGTATTTT

j_gene: TRBJ2-4
abundance: -
v_gene: TRBV4-3
d_gene: TRBD1
CDR3aa: CASSQDPGTVTKNIQYF
CDR3nt: TGCGCCAGCAGCCAAGACCCCGGGACAGTAACCAAAAACATTCAGTACTTC

j_gene: TRBJ2-1
abundance: -
v_gene: TRBV7-9
d_gene: -
CDR3aa: CASRQNSKGNEQFF
CDR3nt: TGTGCCAGCAGACAAAATAGCAAGGGGAATGAGCAGTTCTTC

j_gene: TRBJ2-5
abundance: -
v_gene: TRBV20-1
d_gene: TRBD2
CDR3aa: CSASGGTQETQYF
CDR3nt: TGCAGTGCTAGCGGGGGGACCCAAGAGACCCAGTACTTC

j_gene: TRBJ2-1
abundance: -
v_gene: TRBV7-2
d_gene: TRBD2
CDR3aa: CASSLGGTSGIRNEQFF
CDR3nt: TGTGCCAGCAGCTTAGGGGGGACTAGCGGGATACGGAATGAGCAGTTCTTC

j_gene: TRBJ2-5
abundance: few
v_gene: TRBV28
d_gene: -
CDR3aa: CASSPDSRPSQYF
CDR3nt: TGTGCCAGCAGTCCCGATTCGCGACCCTCCCAGTACTTC

j_gene: TRBJ2-1
abundance: -
v_gene: TRBV6-5
d_gene: -
CDR3aa: CASSYSNQNPNEQFF
CDR3nt: TGTGCCAGCAGTTACTCGAATCAGAACCCCAATGAGCAGTTCTTC

j_gene: TRBJ1-6
abundance: few
v_gene: TRBV6-5
d_gene: -
CDR3aa: CASSYSGTFYNSPLHF
CDR3nt: TGTGCCAGCAGTTACTCGGGGACCTTTTATAATTCACCCCTCCACTTT

j_gene: TRBJ2-3
abundance: few
v_gene: TRBV5-1
d_gene: TRBD1
CDR3aa: CASSLVGTAGGDTQYF
CDR3nt: TGCGCCAGCAGCTTGGTGGGGACAGCCGGCGGGGATACGCAGTATTTT

j_gene: TRBJ2-2
abundance: few
v_gene: TRBV15
d_gene: TRBD2
CDR3aa: CATSPRGVNGELFF
CDR3nt: TGTGCCACCAGCCCCCGGGGGGTCAACGGGGAGCTGTTTTTT

j_gene: TRBJ1-2
abundance: -
v_gene: TRBV28
d_gene: -
CDR3aa: CASSLIRVGGYTF
CDR3nt: TGTGCCAGCAGTTTAATCAGGGTTGGTGGCTACACCTTC

j_gene: TRBJ2-1
abundance: few
v_gene: TRBV20-1
d_gene: -
CDR3aa: CSASWGGLGNEQFF
CDR3nt: TGCAGTGCTAGCTGGGGGGGCCTTGGTAATGAGCAGTTCTTC

j_gene: TRBJ2-3
abundance: many
v_gene: TRBV7-2
d_gene: TRBD2
CDR3aa: CASSLGREKRDTQYF
CDR3nt: TGTGCCAGCAGCTTAGGGCGGGAGAAGAGAGATACGCAGTATTTT

j_gene: TRBJ2-7
abundance: -
v_gene: TRBV4-2
d_gene: -
CDR3aa: CASSQDPLGLVIYEQYF
CDR3nt: TGTGCCAGCAGCCAAGACCCCCTGGGACTGGTGATCTACGAGCAGTACTTC

j_gene: TRBJ2-7
abundance: -
v_gene: TRBV5-5
d_gene: -
CDR3aa: CASNTVLFSSYEQYF
CDR3nt: TGTGCCAGCAACACCGTCCTTTTCAGCTCCTACGAGCAGTACTTC

j_gene: TRBJ2-3
abundance: -
v_gene: TRBV19
d_gene: TRBD2
CDR3aa: CASTTSGRGDTQYF
CDR3nt: TGTGCCAGTACTACTAGCGGGAGAGGAGATACGCAGTATTTT

j_gene: TRBJ2-1
abundance: -
v_gene: TRBV5-1
d_gene: TRBD2
CDR3aa: CASSGAGGPPNEQFF
CDR3nt: TGCGCCAGCAGCGGCGCGGGAGGTCCTCCCAATGAGCAGTTCTTC

j_gene: TRBJ1-1
abundance: -
v_gene: TRBV30
d_gene: -
CDR3aa: CAWTRGGLTEAFF
CDR3nt: TGTGCCTGGACCCGAGGGGGTCTCACTGAAGCTTTCTTT

j_gene: TRBJ2-2
abundance: many
v_gene: TRBV24-1
d_gene: -
CDR3aa: CATSDFGLVGTGELFF
CDR3nt: TGTGCCACCAGTGATTTTGGGCTAGTTGGCACCGGGGAGCTGTTTTTT

j_gene: TRBJ2-4
abundance: few
v_gene: TRBV4-2
d_gene: -
CDR3aa: CASSQELRGALVIQYF
CDR3nt: TGTGCCAGCAGCCAAGAACTACGGGGGGCGCTTGTCATTCAGTACTTC

j_gene: TRBJ2-3
abundance: -
v_gene: TRBV4-3
d_gene: -
CDR3aa: CASSQAGGGRTDTQYF
CDR3nt: TGCGCCAGCAGCCAAGCGGGAGGGGGCCGAACCGATACGCAGTATTTT

j_gene: TRBJ2-7
abundance: -
v_gene: TRBV7-9
d_gene: -
CDR3aa: CASSHTGRDEQYF
CDR3nt: TGTGCCAGCAGCCACACAGGGAGGGACGAGCAGTACTTC

j_gene: TRBJ1-1
abundance: -
v_gene: TRBV5-1
d_gene: TRBD1
CDR3aa: CASSLRTGGTEAFF
CDR3nt: TGCGCCAGCAGCCTGAGGACAGGGGGGACTGAAGCTTTCTTT

j_gene: TRBJ1-1
abundance: -
v_gene: TRBV2
d_gene: -
CDR3aa: CASSGTEGTEAFF
CDR3nt: TGTGCCAGCAGTGGGACAGAGGGCACTGAAGCTTTCTTT

j_gene: TRBJ2-3
abundance: -
v_gene: TRBV12-3/TRBV12-4
d_gene: -
CDR3aa: CASSPRGTSYTDTQYF
CDR3nt: TGTGCCAGCAGTCCTAGAGGTACTAGCTACACAGATACGCAGTATTTT

j_gene: TRBJ2-1
abundance: many
v_gene: TRBV7-8
d_gene: TRBD2
CDR3aa: CASAHGGGLYNEQFF
CDR3nt: TGTGCCAGCGCCCATGGGGGGGGACTCTACAATGAGCAGTTCTTC

j_gene: TRBJ2-3
abundance: few
v_gene: TRBV6-1
d_gene: TRBD1
CDR3aa: CASSLAGQGADTQYF
CDR3nt: TGTGCCAGCAGTCTGGCGGGACAGGGCGCAGATACGCAGTATTTT